Below are 15 T cell receptor beta chains sequenced from a single sample in a study of shared clonotypes between healthy human individuals. The data were produced by immunoSEQ multiplex PCR, yet TCRdb's version contains in-frame clones alone and is incomplete. Altogether about 2.4 million clones are present, 93% being singletons, with the ten largest covering around 0.37%. The sequenced sample consisted of naive CD4+ T cells from PBMCs. The subset denotes: CD45RA+ positively selected. The receptor source for this set is a man aged 18 to 29 in good health. Some clones in this sample may be carry-over from other donors' samples.

The chain uses TRBV28 and TRBJ2-7; D call uncertain. This CDR3 is 17 amino acids long. V shed 6 bases and J shed 3 bases, with 24 bases lying between them. CDR1 MDHEN and CDR2 SYDVKM come from the germline V gene. As DNA, the CDR3 is TGTGCCAGCAGCTCCCTAAGGACCGGGTCAAAGGGCTACGAGCAGTACTTC. It translates to CASSSLRTGSKGYEQYF.

This clone was recorded only once. The gene calls are TRBV6-6 and TRBJ1-4; 10 bases match TRBD1. The CDR3 contains 16 residues. Losses at the gene ends were 2 bases for V and 7 bases for J; bases not matched to a gene: 7. In germline, CDR1 is MNHNY, CDR2 SVGAGI (reference sequence). The CDR3 nucleotides read TGTGCCAGCAGTTACCGCATGACAGGGGGCTTTGAAAAACTGTTTTTT. Translating it yields CASSYRMTGGFEKLFF.

The rearrangement links TRBV28 to TRBJ2-7; TRBD1 might be the D (6 bases). The V and J ends lost 3 bases and 4 bases respectively, with 13 bases between them. The germline V gene has CDR1 MDHEN and CDR2 SYDVKM. This CDR3 comprises 14 residues. This chain's CDR3 is CASSFQGNLYEQYF. The CDR3 DNA reads as TGTGCCAGCAGTTTTCAGGGGAACTTGTACGAGCAGTACTTC.

The chain employs TRBV15 and TRBJ2-1; 12 bases align to TRBD2. This CDR3 contains 17 residues. Per the germline V gene, CDR1 is LNHNV and CDR2 is YYDKDF (reference sequence). The junction had 2 bases not matched to a gene; V was cut back by 2 bases and J by 0 bases. CDR3 sequence (DNA): TGTGCCACCAGCAGACTAGCGGGAGGGCCCTCCTACAATGAGCAGTTCTTC. Protein product: CATSRLAGGPSYNEQFF.

V usage is TRBV11-3 and J usage is TRBJ1-1, with TRBD1 as a possible D gene (5 bases). Trimming removed 5 bases from V and 0 bases from J, with 13 bases in between. The CDR3 sequence is 15 residues long. The germline V gene encodes CDR1 SGHNT and CDR2 YENEEA. In DNA form, the CDR3 reads TGTGCCAGCAGCCCGGGGGGGACTTTGAACACTGAAGCTTTCTTT. This translates into CASSPGGTLNTEAFF.

The chain is built from TRBV18 and TRBJ1-4, with 7 nucleotides matching TRBD1. V gave up 3 bases and J gave up 8 bases; unmatched junction bases: 6. Germline loops: CDR1 KGHSH, CDR2 LQKENI. The CDR3 is 14 amino acids. CDR3 DNA: TGTGCCAGCTCACCCGCCCGGACAGGCGAAAAACTGTTTTTT. Translating gives CASSPARTGEKLFF.

The V call is TRBV18, the J call TRBJ1-1; TRBD1 might be the D (6 bases). The ends were cut back, 3 bases at V and 3 bases at J, with 14 bases in the middle. Germline CDR1 reads KGHSH; CDR2 reads LQKENI. The length of the CDR3 is 15 residues. This CDR3 is CASSPLQGPDTEAFF. The CDR3 nucleotides read TGTGCCAGCTCACCCCTACAGGGCCCGGACACTGAAGCTTTCTTT.

This rearrangement joins TRBV7-2 to TRBJ1-6; D call uncertain. V was clipped by 1 base and J by 9 bases, with 13 bases between them. Germline CDR1 and CDR2: SGHTA and FQGNSA. The CDR3 extends over 15 amino acids. The CDR3 is CASSLVGVLGSPLHF. Here the CDR3 DNA reads TGTGCCAGCAGCTTAGTTGGGGTACTGGGTTCACCCCTCCACTTT.

In its sample, this clone was seen a few times. J is TRBJ2-5 and V is TRBV6-5, with D perhaps TRBD2 (5 bases). The V end lost 4 bases, the J end lost 7 bases, and 10 bases lay between the germline ends. Germline CDR1 MNHEY, CDR2 SVGAGI. The CDR3 loop spans 12 amino acids. The CDR3 loop reads CASSFSVGTQYF. The CDR3 DNA reads as TGTGCCAGCAGTTTTAGCGTCGGGACCCAGTACTTC.

The CDR3 reads CASSLVAGGAHGYTF. Written as DNA, the CDR3 is TGTGCCAGCAGCTTGGTGGCAGGGGGCGCCCATGGCTACACCTTC. This chain joins TRBV5-5 and TRBJ1-2; TRBD1 matches 8 bases. Germline-derived CDR1 and CDR2 are SGHKS and YYEKEE (reference sequence). Trimming cost V 0 bases and J 6 bases; bases outside gene matches: 7. CDR3 size: 15 residues.

This clone appeared a single time. The genes are TRBV5-1 and TRBJ2-2, with D perhaps matching TRBD2 (5 bases). From germline, CDR1 is SGHRS and CDR2 YFSETQ. V was shortened by 7 bases and J by 5 bases, with 15 bases between the two germline ends. CDR3 size: 14 residues. As DNA, the CDR3 is TGCGCCAGCGGAGACCTGTCGGGGACCGGGGAGCTGTTTTTT. This translates into CASGDLSGTGELFF.

The rearrangement links TRBV18 to TRBJ1-3; 7 positions agree with TRBD1. The V and J ends lost 6 bases and 5 bases, in that order; junction bases with no gene match: 7. CDR1 and CDR2 (germline): KGHSH, LQKENI. The CDR3 length is 14 residues. CDR3 in amino acids: CASSAGTARNTIYF. CDR3 coding DNA: TGTGCCAGCTCCGCCGGGACAGCTAGAAACACCATATATTTT.

The genes are TRBV6-5 and TRBJ2-7; no firm D call. V gave up 0 bases and J gave up 0 bases, with 12 bases separating them. The CDR3 loop spans 16 amino acids. Germline CDR1 MNHEY, CDR2 SVGAGI. In DNA, the CDR3 is TGTGCCAGCAGTTACTCTGTCCGGAGAACCTCCTACGAGCAGTACTTC. Translating it yields CASSYSVRRTSYEQYF.

In regard to this clone: Other DNA sequences within the sample encode an identical CDR3. The chain combines TRBV18 with TRBJ2-3; TRBD2 matches at 9 bases. The length of the CDR3 is 15 residues. Germline CDR1 KGHSH, CDR2 LQKENI. J lost 0 bases, V lost 6 bases, and 4 bases had no gene match. The CDR3 loop is CASSPTSGSTDTQYF. The CDR3 DNA sequence: TGTGCCAGCTCCCCGACTAGCGGTAGCACAGATACGCAGTATTTT. Using reference TRBV18 and TRBJ2-3 for the parts outside the CDR3, the full variable domain is NAGVMQNPRHLVRRRGQEARLRCSPMKGHSHVYWYRQLPEEGLKFMVYLQKENIIDESGMPKERFSAEFPKEGPSILRIQQVVRGDSAAYFCASSPTSGSTDTQYFGPGTRLTVL.

The sample holds one count of this clone. The chain links TRBV11-2 to TRBJ2-2; D might be TRBD1 (5 bases). Trimming removed 1 base at V and 8 bases at J, with 11 bases between. The CDR3 has 14 amino acids. Germline assignment: CDR1 SGHAT and CDR2 FQNNGV. For the CDR3, the DNA is TGTGCCAGCAGCTTAGTTCAGGGTACGGGGGAGCTGTTTTTT. It yields the protein CASSLVQGTGELFF.